This TCR beta chain was recovered during a study of blood T cells in healthy people across ages. Together with a sample-barcoded 5' primer, a J-beta primer mix was included in a second PCR lasting about 6 to 11 cycles. TCRdb reprocessed the 5' RACE reads via MiXCR and lists one record per CDR3 protein. The repertoire includes about 1.1 million distinct CDR3 sequences, less than 45% of them detected once, and 13% sits in the top ten. With 2 bases removed from V and 5 bases from J, the gap between germline ends came to 15 bases. Per the germline V gene, CDR1 is MNHNY and CDR2 is SVGAGI (reference sequence). The CDR3 spans 15 residues.

V usage is TRBV6-6 and J usage is TRBJ2-5, with D tentatively TRBD1 (6 bases). The TCR was taken from a man aged 18-30 years in good health. The sample comprised blood. CDR3 bases: TGTGCCAGCAGTTACATTGGCAGGGGAGTCGAGACCCAGTACTTC. Translation gives CASSYIGRGVETQYF.